Below, 29 T cell receptor beta chains from the same sample are listed, as sequenced in a study of regulatory T cells in long-lasting Graves disease. Time point defined: persistent/refractory GD, antithyroid drugs over 5 years with positive TRAb. From RNA extracted from PBMCs, the TCR library was made. Researchers made TCR beta libraries by using iRepertoire HTBI primers and running Arm-PCR on CDR3 regions. TCRdb reprocessed the multiplex PCR reads with MiXCR, giving one entry per CDR3 protein. The sample lists roughly 450,000 distinct CDR3 sequences; 23% were seen once. The source was peripheral blood mononuclear cells (PBMCs), collected when the disease was refractory, from a patient treated with antithyroid drugs. These receptors all come from a female donor with Graves disease.

This clonotype showed up just a few times. The chain recombines TRBV6-1 with TRBJ2-5; 9 bases fit TRBD1. The J segment lost 5 bases and the V segment lost 1 base, leaving 5 bases of the junction unmatched. This CDR3 is 15 amino acids long. Germline-derived CDR1 and CDR2 are MNHNS and SASEGT. The chain's CDR3 is CASSEGGQGRETQYF. The CDR3 nucleotides read TGTGCCAGCAGTGAAGGGGGACAGGGTCGTGAGACCCAGTACTTC.

This clonotype was picked up many times. The rearrangement uses TRBV2 and TRBJ2-7, with TRBD2 matching over 11 bases. Trimming removed 7 bases from V and 6 bases from J; junction bases left unmatched: 8. The CDR3 loop spans 14 amino acids. Per the germline V gene, CDR1 is SNHLY and CDR2 is FYNNEI. The CDR3 spells CASTLLAGALEQYF. CDR3 sequence (DNA): TGTGCCAGCACCCTACTAGCGGGGGCCCTCGAGCAGTACTTC.

This clonotype was found a few times. This sequence joins TRBV14 and TRBJ2-7, with D unresolved. This CDR3 contains 13 residues. V was clipped by 3 bases and J by 4 bases, with 10 bases between them. Looked up from germline, CDR1 is SGHDN and CDR2 is FVKESK. The CDR3 sequence: CASSQNVLYEQYF. Here the CDR3 DNA reads TGTGCCAGCAGCCAGAACGTCCTTTACGAGCAGTACTTC. Full variable domain (rest looked up from reference TRBV14 and TRBJ2-7): EAGVTQFPSHSVIEKGQTVTLRCDPISGHDNLYWYRRVMGKEIKFLLHFVKESKQDESGMPNNRFLAERTGGTYSTLKVQPAELEDSGVYFCASSQNVLYEQYFGPGTRLTVT.

The chain uses TRBV15 and TRBJ2-7; D is uncertain. Per the germline V gene, CDR1 is LNHNV and CDR2 is YYDKDF (reference sequence). The CDR3 contains 16 residues. Trimming took off 0 bases at V and 5 bases at J, with 17 bases between the two ends. This CDR3 is CATSRDLAVVGNEQYF. CDR3 nucleotide sequence: TGTGCCACCAGCAGAGACCTCGCTGTGGTGGGGAACGAGCAGTACTTC.

The chain couples TRBV9 to TRBJ1-6, with D tentatively TRBD1 (5 bases). Germline assignment: CDR1 SGDLS and CDR2 YYNGEE. The CDR3 runs to 15 residues. V lost 3 bases to trimming and J lost 7 bases, with 14 bases between them. The CDR3 DNA sequence: TGTGCCAGCAGCGCCGGGACGGGAGAGAATTCACCCCTCCACTTT. The encoded protein is CASSAGTGENSPLHF.

In this sample, this clonotype turned up many times. The chain carries TRBV6-5 and TRBJ1-4; D possibly corresponds to TRBD1 (5 bases). Trimming cost V 4 bases and J 5 bases, with 11 bases left between them. The CDR3 contains 14 residues. Germline assignment: CDR1 MNHEY and CDR2 SVGAGI. CDR3 region: CASSSTVLNEKLFF. DNA for the CDR3: TGTGCCAGCAGTTCGACAGTTCTGAATGAAAAACTGTTTTTT.

In its sample, this clonotype was seen a few times. In DNA, the CDR3 is TGTGCCAGCAGCGACCGACAGAATTCGCTCTACGAGCAGTACTTC. Translating it yields CASSDRQNSLYEQYF. This chain links TRBV7-2 with TRBJ2-7; D is possibly TRBD1 (5 bases). Germline V gives CDR1 SGHTA, CDR2 FQGNSA. The V and J ends lost 5 bases and 3 bases respectively, with 17 bases between them. The CDR3 sequence is 15 residues long.

The rearrangement links TRBV4-1 to TRBJ2-1; TRBD1 matches at 7 bases. The junction had 10 bases not matched to a gene; V was cut back by 3 bases and J by 5 bases. This CDR3 has 16 residues. Looked up from germline, CDR1 is MGHRA and CDR2 is YSYEKL. CDR3 nucleotides: TGCGCCAGCAGCCACCTCACCGGCACAGGGGACAATGAGCAGTTCTTC. Translation gives CASSHLTGTGDNEQFF.

As DNA, the CDR3 is TGTGCCAGCAGTCTTAGGACAGGTTACGAGCAGTACTTC. Its protein product is CASSLRTGYEQYF. The chain has TRBV6-1 and TRBJ2-7, with 7 bases identical to TRBD1. The CDR3 has 13 residues. The germline gives CDR1 MNHNS, CDR2 SASEGT. With V trimmed by 5 bases and J by 4 bases, 5 bases remained unmatched.

This clonotype was recorded at least ten times. The gene calls are TRBV2 and TRBJ1-5; perhaps TRBD1 as D (5 bases). The CDR3 contains 13 residues. Germline CDR1 SNHLY, CDR2 FYNNEI. Trimming removed 7 bases at V and 7 bases at J, with 14 bases between. The CDR3, as DNA: TGTGCCAGCAAAGGGACCTTTTTACAGCCCCAGCATTTT. Protein sequence: CASKGTFLQPQHF.

V gene TRBV5-5 combines with J gene TRBJ1-4, with D perhaps TRBD1 (5 bases). The CDR3 sequence is 19 residues long. Trimming stripped 1 base from V and 8 bases from J, with 27 bases between. In germline, CDR1 is SGHKS, CDR2 YYEKEE (reference sequence). The CDR3 spells CASSLFLFQRGERVEKLFF. The CDR3 region has the DNA TGTGCCAGCAGCTTGTTTCTGTTCCAGAGGGGAGAGCGAGTGGAAAAACTGTTTTTT.

The J gene is TRBJ2-2, the V gene TRBV5-6, with D unresolved. From germline, CDR1 is SGHDT and CDR2 YYEEEE. V was trimmed by 3 bases and J by 2 bases, leaving 14 bases between them. The CDR3 totals 16 residues. The CDR3 nucleotides are TGTGCCAGCAGCTGGCGGCGGATCGTTAACACCGGGGAGCTGTTTTTT. This gives the protein CASSWRRIVNTGELFF.

Only a few counts were recorded for this clonotype. The J gene is TRBJ2-7, the V gene TRBV20-1, with 8 bases identical to TRBD2. The length of the CDR3 is 14 residues. V was clipped by 1 base and J by 1 base; unmatched bases: 3. Looked up from germline, CDR1 is DFQATT and CDR2 is SNEGSKA (reference sequence). The CDR3 bases are TGCAGTGCTAGAGTTAGCGGGACTTCCTACGAGCAGTACTTC. This sequence encodes CSARVSGTSYEQYF.

This clonotype was counted only a few times. The gene calls are TRBV12-3 or TRBV12-4 and TRBJ2-6, with 8 bases lining up with TRBD1. The CDR3 is 16 residues long. J lost 0 bases, V lost 5 bases, and 3 bases had no gene match. CDR3 nucleotides: TGTGCCAGCAGTGACACAGGGGGCTCTGGGGCCAACGTCCTGACTTTC. Translated: CASSDTGGSGANVLTF.

The chain uses TRBV10-3 and TRBJ2-2; D is unclear. CDR1 and CDR2 (germline): ENHRY, SYGVKD. The V gene lost 4 bases and the J gene lost 0 bases, with 6 bases spanning the gap. CDR3 size: 14 residues. In DNA, the CDR3 is TGTGCCATCAGTGGGTCGGCGAACACCGGGGAGCTGTTTTTT. Encoded protein: CAISGSANTGELFF.

At least ten counts were recorded for this clonotype. The chain is built from TRBV28 and TRBJ1-1; tentative D call: TRBD1 (6 bases). This CDR3 is built from 13 residues. V was cut by 6 bases and J by 6 bases, with 14 bases left in between. CDR1 is MDHEN, CDR2 SYDVKM, per germline. The CDR3 reads CASSPDSSAEAFF. Here the CDR3 DNA reads TGTGCCAGCAGCCCGGACAGTTCCGCTGAAGCTTTCTTT. Combining the CDR3 with reference TRBV28 and TRBJ1-1 gives the whole variable domain DVKVTQSSRYLVKRTGEKVFLECVQDMDHENMFWYRQDPGLGLRLIYFSYDVKMKEKGDIPEGYSVSREKKERFSLILESASTNQTSMYLCASSPDSSAEAFFGQGTRLTVV.

This clonotype showed up just a few times. The rearrangement uses TRBV10-2 and TRBJ1-1; 8 nucleotides agree with TRBD1. Germline V CDR1 and CDR2: WSHSY, SAAADI. This CDR3 spans 13 amino acids. J was trimmed by 0 bases and V by 6 bases; bases with no gene match: 0. In nucleotides, the CDR3 is TGCGCCAGCAGACAGGGGGTGAACACTGAAGCTTTCTTT. Translation gives CASRQGVNTEAFF.

The CDR3, as DNA: TGCAGTGCTAGATACACCATAGCGGGAGGGCTAGTTACGGAGCAGTACTTC. Its translation: CSARYTIAGGLVTEQYF. This sequence joins TRBV20-1 and TRBJ2-7; TRBD2 matches 11 bases. CDR1 is DFQATT, CDR2 SNEGSKA, per germline (reference sequence). With 2 bases clipped from V and 7 bases from J, the junction kept 16 bases outside the gene matches. The CDR3 has 17 residues.

With regard to this clonotype: With a much larger clone just one base away, this may be a read error. The V and J genes are TRBV28 and TRBJ2-7, with 8 positions matching TRBD2. Per germline, CDR1 MDHEN and CDR2 SYDVKM. Trimming took 4 bases from V and 3 from J; bases not matched to a gene: 5. The CDR3 loop spans 14 amino acids. The CDR3 here is CASSSELAVYEQYF. The CDR3 nucleotides are TGTGCCAGCAGTTCCGAACTAGCGGTCTACGAGCAGTACTTC.

The chain links TRBV20-1 to TRBJ1-4; D is possibly TRBD1 (6 bases). V was shortened by 2 bases and J by 8 bases, with 15 bases between the two germline ends. There are 14 residues in the CDR3. Germline CDR1 DFQATT, CDR2 SNEGSKA (reference sequence). This CDR3 is CSARSTGSYEKLFF. CDR3 bases: TGCAGTGCTAGATCCACAGGGTCATACGAAAAACTGTTTTTT.

The chain employs TRBV19 and TRBJ1-1; no definite D call. Trimming removed 3 bases at V and 1 base at J, with 21 bases between. The CDR3 runs to 18 residues. Germline V gene lookup returns CDR1 LNHDA and CDR2 SQIVND (reference sequence). CDR3 sequence reads: CASSMTSPGREKNTEAFF. The DNA of the CDR3 is TGTGCCAGTAGTATGACGTCACCGGGAAGGGAGAAGAACACTGAAGCTTTCTTT.

The chain joins TRBV7-2 to TRBJ2-5, with 12 bases fitting TRBD2. After removal of 3 bases from V and 5 bases from J, the junction contained 10 bases not matched to a gene. The CDR3 covers 17 residues. Germline V gene data show CDR1 as SGHTA and CDR2 as FQGNSA. This CDR3 reads CASSFSSGRAVRETQYF. In nucleotides, the CDR3 is TGTGCCAGCAGCTTCTCTAGCGGGAGGGCCGTTAGGGAGACCCAGTACTTC. Combining the CDR3 with reference TRBV7-2 and TRBJ2-5 gives the whole variable domain GAGVSQSPSNKVTEKGKDVELRCDPISGHTALYWYRQSLGQGLEFLIYFQGNSAPDKSGLPSDRFSAERTGGSVSTLTIQRTQQEDSAVYLCASSFSSGRAVRETQYFGPGTRLLVL.

This clonotype has a handful of counts. This rearrangement joins TRBV7-2 to TRBJ2-2; the D is unclear. This CDR3 comprises 15 residues. Germline V CDR1 and CDR2: SGHTA, FQGNSA. The V end was cut by 0 bases, the J end by 1 base, with 6 bases between. This chain's CDR3 is CASSLAIQNTGELFF. The CDR3 DNA sequence: TGTGCCAGCAGCTTAGCAATACAGAACACCGGGGAGCTGTTTTTT. The full variable domain, its missing parts supplied by reference TRBV7-2 and TRBJ2-2, is GAGVSQSPSNKVTEKGKDVELRCDPISGHTALYWYRQSLGQGLEFLIYFQGNSAPDKSGLPSDRFSAERTGGSVSTLTIQRTQQEDSAVYLCASSLAIQNTGELFFGEGSRLTVL.

The genes are TRBV5-1 and TRBJ2-7, with 7 bases identical to TRBD2. This CDR3 has 12 amino acids. The ends lost 4 bases at V and 6 bases at J; junction bases unmatched: 4. CDR1 is SGHRS, CDR2 YFSETQ, per germline. CDR3 bases: TGCGCCAGCAGCGCGACTAGCAGCGAGCAGTACTTC. The encoded protein is CASSATSSEQYF.

V gene TRBV5-1 combines with J gene TRBJ2-7, with D possibly being TRBD1 (6 bases). The CDR3 sequence is 15 residues long. Between the trimmed V and J ends, which lost 0 bases and 6 bases, there was a span of 16 bases. The germline gives CDR1 SGHRS, CDR2 YFSETQ. CDR3 protein: CASSLDRDIVREQYF. CDR3 DNA sequence: TGCGCCAGCAGCTTGGACCGGGACATAGTTCGCGAGCAGTACTTC. The full variable domain, rest sourced from reference TRBV5-1 and TRBJ2-7, is KAGVTQTPRYLIKTRGQQVTLSCSPISGHRSVSWYQQTPGQGLQFLFEYFSETQRNKGNFPGRFSGRQFSNSRSEMNVSTLELGDSALYLCASSLDRDIVREQYFGPGTRLTVT.

This clonotype occurred a few times. The chain has TRBV20-1 and TRBJ2-2; TRBD1 agrees at 9 bases. The CDR3 loop spans 15 amino acids. J lost 4 bases, V lost 0 bases, and 3 bases had no gene match. Germline V gene lookup returns CDR1 DFQATT and CDR2 SNEGSKA (reference sequence). CDR3 protein: CSARDVDRGTGELFF. CDR3 coding DNA: TGCAGTGCTAGAGATGTGGACAGGGGCACCGGGGAGCTGTTTTTT.

This clonotype was picked up a small number of times. The J gene is TRBJ1-3, the V gene TRBV6-1; D ambiguous. The CDR3 extends over 13 amino acids. V gave up 5 bases and J gave up 7 bases, with 12 bases separating them. Germline CDR1 is MNHNS and CDR2 is SASEGT. The CDR3 loop is CASSPIPRNTIYF. CDR3 in DNA: TGTGCCAGCAGTCCAATACCTCGGAACACCATATATTTT.

The chain is built from TRBV10-3 and TRBJ2-7; possibly TRBD2 for D (6 bases). Germline CDR1 ENHRY, CDR2 SYGVKD. This CDR3 region has 13 residues. V lost 3 bases and J lost 5, with 11 bases in between. This chain's CDR3 is CAISDGEVHEQYF. The CDR3 coding sequence is TGTGCCATCAGTGATGGGGAGGTCCACGAGCAGTACTTC.

The chain links TRBV20-1 to TRBJ2-7, with 11 bases matching TRBD1. Trimming removed 4 bases from V and 1 base from J; junction bases left unmatched: 6. CDR1 and CDR2 from the germline V gene are DFQATT and SNEGSKA (reference sequence). The CDR3 totals 15 residues. CDR3 region: CSANPDRGQSYEQYF. The CDR3, as DNA: TGCAGTGCTAATCCGGACAGGGGGCAATCCTACGAGCAGTACTTC.